Presented here are 5 T cell receptor beta chains from one specimen sequenced in a study of shared clonotypes between healthy human individuals. The assay was immunoSEQ multiplex PCR, and TCRdb's table has in-frame clones only and misses some. The sample includes hundreds of thousands of clones, roughly four fifths seen only once; the top ten take around 12%. Sequenced: PBMCs. The receptors stem from a woman aged 40 to 49 in good health. Some clones in this sample may be carry-over from other donors' samples.

The chain joins TRBV11-2 to TRBJ2-7; 7 nucleotides agree with TRBD1. Germline V gene data show CDR1 as SGHAT and CDR2 as FQNNGV. The CDR3 loop spans 14 amino acids. V gave up 4 bases and J gave up 6 bases; unmatched junction bases: 9. In DNA form, the CDR3 reads TGTGCCAGCAGCTCTCGACAGGGTACGTTCGAGCAGTACTTC. Protein sequence: CASSSRQGTFEQYF.

The gene calls are TRBV28 and TRBJ1-1; D gene ambiguous. The V end lost 3 bases, the J end lost 6 bases, and 14 bases lay between the germline ends. Germline CDR1 reads MDHEN; CDR2 reads SYDVKM. CDR3 length: 14 residues. CDR3 amino acids: CASSLPAAGSEAFF. The CDR3 DNA is TGTGCCAGCAGTTTGCCAGCAGCCGGCTCTGAAGCTTTCTTT.

V and J are TRBV11-3 and TRBJ2-1, with D maybe TRBD2 (6 bases). Trimming stripped 1 base from V and 4 bases from J, with 17 bases between. The CDR3 consists of 17 residues. Germline V gives CDR1 SGHNT, CDR2 YENEEA. Written as DNA, the CDR3 is TGTGCCAGCAGCTTAGGCTGGGGGGTCGGGACTTACAATGAGCAGTTCTTC. Translation: CASSLGWGVGTYNEQFF. The full variable domain, rest sourced from reference TRBV11-3 and TRBJ2-1, is EAGVVQSPRYKIIEKKQPVAFWCNPISGHNTLYWYLQNLGQGPELLIRYENEEAVDDSQLPKDRFSAERLKGVDSTLKIQPAELGDSAVYLCASSLGWGVGTYNEQFFGPGTRLTVL.

This clone has only a few counts. The chain joins TRBV29-1 to TRBJ2-2, with TRBD1 as a possible D gene (6 bases). CDR1 and CDR2 from the germline V gene are SQVTM and ANQGSEA. The CDR3 spans 14 residues. V was clipped by 5 bases and J by 4 bases, with 14 bases between them. The CDR3 is CSVSPGTSTGELFF. CDR3 DNA sequence: TGCAGCGTTTCGCCCGGGACAAGCACCGGGGAGCTGTTTTTT.

This clone was picked up one time. The J gene is TRBJ1-5, the V gene TRBV7-2, with D perhaps TRBD1 (5 bases). Germline V CDR1 and CDR2: SGHTA, FQGNSA. CDR3 length: 17 residues. Deletions cut 2 bases from V and 0 bases from J, with 14 bases between. This CDR3 is CASSLRPGPYSNQPQHF. CDR3 bases: TGTGCCAGCAGCTTACGTCCAGGGCCGTATAGCAATCAGCCCCAGCATTTT. Based on the CDR3 plus reference TRBV7-2 and TRBJ1-5, the full variable domain is GAGVSQSPSNKVTEKGKDVELRCDPISGHTALYWYRQSLGQGLEFLIYFQGNSAPDKSGLPSDRFSAERTGGSVSTLTIQRTQQEDSAVYLCASSLRPGPYSNQPQHFGDGTRLSIL.